This entry lists 26 T cell receptor beta chains sequenced from one sample in a study of graft-versus-host responses after intestinal transplantation. Their cognate antigens are unknown. Sequenced by immunoSEQ multiplex PCR; TCRdb stores in-frame clones only, minus some. The sample carries under 150,000 clones, 90% recorded once. Sequenced here: unstimulated CD4+ T cells sorted from spleen or lymph node cells, sampled before intestinal transplant. These receptor sequences come from a human donor who received an intestinal transplant.

V is TRBV5-4 and J is TRBJ2-3, with 9 positions matching TRBD2. There are 17 residues in the CDR3. The V segment lost 7 bases and the J segment 1 base; nucleotides outside the gene matches: 13. Germline V gene sequence: CDR1 SGHNT, CDR2 YYREEE (reference sequence). The CDR3 DNA follows: TGTGCCAGCTTCAGTTGGGCGGGGGGGCTGGGCACAGATACGCAGTATTTT. This codes for CASFSWAGGLGTDTQYF.

This CDR3 reads CASSQLGRVRAGANVLTF. CDR3 bases: TGCGCCAGCAGCCAACTCGGCAGGGTAAGGGCTGGGGCCAACGTCCTGACTTTC. The chain employs TRBV4-1 and TRBJ2-6, with TRBD1 as a possible D gene (5 bases). The CDR3 has 18 amino acids. Germline lookup yields CDR1 MGHRA and CDR2 YSYEKL. V lost 2 bases and J 2 bases, leaving 16 bases between the germline ends.

This rearrangement joins TRBV19 to TRBJ2-2; 8 bases line up with TRBD2. Trimming at V came to 9 bases and at J to 3 bases, leaving 12 bases not matched to a gene. Germline V gene sequence: CDR1 LNHDA, CDR2 SQIVND (reference sequence). The CDR3 consists of 16 residues. CDR3 in amino acids: CASSVTSGLYTGELFF. The CDR3 DNA reads TGTGCCAGCAGTGTAACTAGCGGATTGTACACCGGGGAGCTGTTTTTT.

A word on this clone: An end of the junction does not agree with germline; a read error may underlie this. The rearrangement joins TRBV4-1 to TRBJ2-4; D ambiguous. The CDR3 contains 15 residues. CDR1 is MGHRA and CDR2 is YSYEKL in the germline V gene. CDR3 amino acids: CASSQSTVRKTIQYF. The CDR3 DNA reads as TGCGCCAGCAGCCAATCCACGGTGCGGAAAACCATTCAGTACTTC.

The V gene is TRBV27, the J gene TRBJ2-1, with TRBD2 matching 7 bases. The germline CDR1 and CDR2 sequences are MNHEY and SMNVEV (reference sequence). The V segment lost 3 bases and the J segment 1 base; nucleotides outside the gene matches: 12. This CDR3 contains 18 residues. The CDR3 reads CASSFTPQRRGSYNEQFF. CDR3 nucleotides: TGTGCCAGCAGTTTCACCCCCCAGCGGCGGGGGTCCTACAATGAGCAGTTCTTC.

This clone was recorded only once. The rearrangement links TRBV28 to TRBJ2-7, with TRBD1 matching over 11 bases. CDR3 size: 15 residues. Germline V CDR1 and CDR2: MDHEN, SYDVKM. Unmatched junction bases numbered 5, after V lost 3 bases and J lost 4 bases. The CDR3: CASSFGQGAHYEQYF. The DNA of the CDR3 is TGTGCCAGCAGTTTCGGACAGGGGGCGCATTACGAGCAGTACTTC.

The V call is TRBV29-1, the J call TRBJ2-1, with 8 bases that match TRBD1. Germline V lookup: CDR1 SQVTM, CDR2 ANQGSEA. V lost 5 bases to trimming and J lost 5 bases; unmatched junction nucleotides: 5. This CDR3 is 13 amino acids long. As DNA, the CDR3 is TGCAGCGTTTCGGACAGGGCGGACAATGAGCAGTTCTTC. Its translation: CSVSDRADNEQFF.

The chain is built from TRBV5-1 and TRBJ2-3; 9 nucleotides agree with TRBD2. V was pared by 4 bases and J by 6 bases, with 15 bases of the junction left unmatched. Germline CDR1 and CDR2: SGHRS and YFSETQ. The CDR3 consists of 17 residues. The CDR3 reads CASSLRTYSGSGDTQYF. As DNA, the CDR3 is TGCGCCAGCAGCCTACGCACCTATAGCGGGAGTGGGGATACGCAGTATTTT.

The chain recombines TRBV5-1 with TRBJ1-1; 7 nucleotides line up with TRBD1. Trimming removed 1 base from V and 3 bases from J; junction bases left unmatched: 6. Looked up from germline, CDR1 is SGHRS and CDR2 is YFSETQ. The CDR3 spans 15 residues. The CDR3 is CASSLRRDRDTEAFF. In DNA, the CDR3 is TGCGCCAGCAGCTTGAGGCGCGACAGGGACACTGAAGCTTTCTTT.

CDR3 region: CASSVVGSGRAGDTQYF. CDR3 coding DNA: TGTGCCAGCAGCGTAGTCGGTAGCGGGAGGGCGGGAGATACGCAGTATTTT. J is TRBJ2-3 and V is TRBV9; 11 bases line up with TRBD2. The length of the CDR3 is 17 residues. CDR1 is SGDLS, CDR2 YYNGEE, per germline. The V and J ends lost 0 bases and 5 bases, in that order; junction bases with no gene match: 8. Full variable domain (missing parts from reference TRBV9 and TRBJ2-3): DSGVTQTPKHLITATGQRVTLRCSPRSGDLSVYWYQQSLDQGLQFLIQYYNGEERAKGNILERFSAQQFPDLHSELNLSSLELGDSALYFCASSVVGSGRAGDTQYFGPGTRLTVL.

The gene calls are TRBV6-5 and TRBJ1-1; 8 bases are shared with TRBD1. Trimming took 5 bases from V and 4 from J; bases not matched to a gene: 9. Germline V gives CDR1 MNHEY, CDR2 SVGAGI. The CDR3 has 15 amino acids. The DNA of the CDR3 is TGTGCCAGCAGTAGGACCAGGGGGCCTGGCACTGAAGCTTTCTTT. Translation: CASSRTRGPGTEAFF.

The chain has TRBV6-6 and TRBJ1-5, with D maybe TRBD1 (6 bases). With 0 bases removed from V and 7 bases from J, the gap between germline ends came to 13 bases. CDR3 length: 15 residues. In germline, CDR1 is MNHNY, CDR2 SVGAGI (reference sequence). The CDR3 sequence: CASSYSMGAGQPQHF. In DNA, the CDR3 is TGTGCCAGCAGTTACTCGATGGGGGCAGGGCAGCCCCAGCATTTT.

The chain is built from TRBV28 and TRBJ2-7; no definite D call. V dropped 6 bases and J dropped 5 bases, with 11 bases sitting between them. The CDR3 sequence is 12 residues long. Germline assignment: CDR1 MDHEN and CDR2 SYDVKM. The CDR3 DNA reads TGTGCCAGCAGAAACCCCCGGGACGAGCAGTACTTC. It is translated as CASRNPRDEQYF.

The rearrangement joins TRBV5-6 to TRBJ2-1; 10 bases are a match to TRBD2. V gave up 2 bases and J gave up 5 bases; unmatched junction bases: 4. The CDR3 length is 15 residues. Germline CDR1 reads SGHDT; CDR2 reads YYEEEE. The CDR3 bases are TGTGCCAGCAGCTTAGCGGGAGGGCGCGACAATGAGCAGTTCTTC. This codes for CASSLAGGRDNEQFF.

The V gene is TRBV7-9, the J gene TRBJ2-7; 7 nucleotides match TRBD1. The CDR3 extends over 15 amino acids. CDR1 is SEHNR and CDR2 is FQNEAQ in the germline V gene (reference sequence). The V and J ends lost 1 base and 3 bases, in that order; junction bases with no gene match: 6. The CDR3 region has the DNA TGTGCCAGCAGCTTAGAAACGGGACAGTACTACGAGCAGTACTTC. It encodes CASSLETGQYYEQYF. The variable domain in full, completed from reference TRBV7-9 and TRBJ2-7, reads DTGVSQNPRHKITKRGQNVTFRCDPISEHNRLYWYRQTLGQGPEFLTYFQNEAQLEKSRLLSDRFSAERPKGSFSTLEIQRTEQGDSAMYLCASSLETGQYYEQYFGPGTRLTVT.

The CDR3 DNA reads TGCGCCAGCAGCTCCGGGACAGGTTTATACGAGCAGTACTTC. It codes for CASSSGTGLYEQYF. The J gene is TRBJ2-7, the V gene TRBV5-1; 8 bases line up with TRBD1. Germline-derived CDR1 and CDR2 are SGHRS and YFSETQ. The CDR3 is made up of 14 amino acids. With 3 bases clipped from V and 4 bases from J, the junction kept 6 bases outside the gene matches.

The chain employs TRBV10-3 and TRBJ1-4; D possibly corresponds to TRBD1 (5 bases). V gave up 0 bases and J gave up 8 bases, with 10 bases separating them. Germline assignment: CDR1 ENHRY and CDR2 SYGVKD. The CDR3 is 14 amino acids. In DNA, the CDR3 is TGTGCCATCAGTGAGTCTGGGGGAGGGGAAAAACTGTTTTTT. Protein sequence: CAISESGGGEKLFF.

J is TRBJ2-7 and V is TRBV18, with D possibly matching TRBD1 (5 bases). CDR3 length equals 13 residues. V lost 4 bases, J lost 9 bases, and 16 bases lay in between. Germline CDR1 reads KGHSH; CDR2 reads LQKENI. This CDR3 reads CASSLTRQFAQYF. CDR3 bases: TGTGCCAGCTCACTTACGAGACAGTTCGCGCAGTACTTC.

V gene TRBV28 combines with J gene TRBJ1-4, with TRBD1 matching 8 bases. The CDR3 is 15 amino acids. With 3 bases clipped from V and 8 bases from J, the junction kept 8 bases outside the gene matches. Germline V lookup: CDR1 MDHEN, CDR2 SYDVKM. The CDR3 reads CASSFAGTGREKLFF. The DNA for the CDR3 is TGTGCCAGCAGTTTCGCCGGGACAGGTCGCGAAAAACTGTTTTTT.

V and J are TRBV18 and TRBJ1-3, with 8 positions matching TRBD1. Germline lookup yields CDR1 KGHSH and CDR2 LQKENI. Losses at the gene ends were 0 bases for V and 4 bases for J; bases not matched to a gene: 8. There are 17 residues in the CDR3. The CDR3 DNA reads as TGTGCCAGCTCACCACCCAACGACAGGGGCCCCGGAAACACCATATATTTT. This encodes CASSPPNDRGPGNTIYF.

The genes are TRBV28 and TRBJ2-7; 11 nucleotides align to TRBD2. The CDR3 sequence is 14 residues long. The trim removed 6 bases at V and 1 base at J, leaving 2 bases unmatched. Germline V CDR1 and CDR2: MDHEN, SYDVKM. CDR3 region: CASSGTSGSYEQYF. The CDR3 region has the DNA TGTGCCAGCAGCGGGACTAGCGGTTCCTACGAGCAGTACTTC.

This chain uses TRBV5-1 with TRBJ2-1; 7 bases are shared with TRBD2. The germline V gene has CDR1 SGHRS and CDR2 YFSETQ. V was clipped by 2 bases and J by 9 bases; unmatched bases: 8. The CDR3 has 14 residues. The CDR3 here is CASSFRGESGEQFF. Here the CDR3 DNA reads TGCGCCAGCAGCTTCCGGGGGGAGAGTGGTGAGCAGTTCTTC.

The V gene is TRBV5-1, the J gene TRBJ1-1; D may be TRBD1 (5 bases). There are 14 residues in the CDR3. The germline V gene has CDR1 SGHRS and CDR2 YFSETQ. The V end lost 5 bases, the J end lost 4 bases, and 15 bases lay between the germline ends. The CDR3 spells CASRKIGGSTEAFF. CDR3 coding DNA: TGCGCCAGCAGGAAAATCGGGGGGAGCACTGAAGCTTTCTTT. Based on the CDR3 plus reference TRBV5-1 and TRBJ1-1, the full variable domain is KAGVTQTPRYLIKTRGQQVTLSCSPISGHRSVSWYQQTPGQGLQFLFEYFSETQRNKGNFPGRFSGRQFSNSRSEMNVSTLELGDSALYLCASRKIGGSTEAFFGQGTRLTVV.

The chain has TRBV21-1 and TRBJ1-5; no check of the table's D call, TRBD1, against the DNA was made. TRBV21-1 represents a pseudogene. This CDR3 is 15 amino acids long. Written as DNA, the CDR3 is TGTGCCAGCCGGAACGGGACAGGAGAGGATCAGCCCCAGCATTTT. Translated: CASRNGTGEDQPQHF.

The V call is TRBV27, the J call TRBJ2-2, with 8 bases identical to TRBD1. CDR3 size: 18 residues. The germline CDR1 and CDR2 sequences are MNHEY and SMNVEV (reference sequence). V shed 3 bases and J 4 bases; nucleotides not matched to a gene: 13. The CDR3 sequence: CASSFILGQGASTGELFF. In DNA form, the CDR3 reads TGTGCCAGCAGTTTTATTCTAGGTCAGGGGGCATCCACCGGGGAGCTGTTTTTT.

This clone appeared once. The rearrangement links TRBV5-1 to TRBJ2-7; D perhaps matches TRBD2 (6 bases). The CDR3 runs to 16 residues. The ends were cut back, 0 bases at V and 2 bases at J, with 15 bases in the middle. Germline CDR1 reads SGHRS; CDR2 reads YFSETQ. Here the CDR3 reads CASSLAYGGRAYEQYF. In nucleotides, the CDR3 is TGCGCCAGCAGCTTGGCCTACGGGGGACGGGCCTACGAGCAGTACTTC. The full variable domain, its missing parts supplied by reference TRBV5-1 and TRBJ2-7, is KAGVTQTPRYLIKTRGQQVTLSCSPISGHRSVSWYQQTPGQGLQFLFEYFSETQRNKGNFPGRFSGRQFSNSRSEMNVSTLELGDSALYLCASSLAYGGRAYEQYFGPGTRLTVT.